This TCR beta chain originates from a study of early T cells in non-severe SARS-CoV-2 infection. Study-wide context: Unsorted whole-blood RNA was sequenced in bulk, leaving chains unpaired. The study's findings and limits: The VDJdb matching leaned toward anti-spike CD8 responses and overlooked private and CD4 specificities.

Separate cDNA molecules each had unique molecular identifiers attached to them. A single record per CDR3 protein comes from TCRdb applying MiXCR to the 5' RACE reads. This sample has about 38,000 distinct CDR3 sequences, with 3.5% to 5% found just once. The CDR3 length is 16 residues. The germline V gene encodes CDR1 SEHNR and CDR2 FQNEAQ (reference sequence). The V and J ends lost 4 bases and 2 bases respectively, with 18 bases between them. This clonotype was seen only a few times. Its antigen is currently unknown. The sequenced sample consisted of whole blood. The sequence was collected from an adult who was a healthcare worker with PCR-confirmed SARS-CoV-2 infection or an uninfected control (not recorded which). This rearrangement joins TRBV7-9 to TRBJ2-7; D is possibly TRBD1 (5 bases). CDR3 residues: CASSSRVGQSAYEQYF. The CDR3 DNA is TGTGCCAGCAGCTCCCGTGTGGGGCAAAGTGCCTACGAGCAGTACTTC.